This is a list of T cell receptor beta chains from one sample in a study of CD8+CD57+ T cells in acquired aplastic anemia. One entry per CDR3 protein results from TCRdb running MiXCR on the reads. The data contain 130,000 or so distinct CDR3 sequences, under 60% of them singletons. The sample taken for sequencing was sorted CD4+, CD8+, or CD8+CD57+ T cells (not recorded which) from PBMCs. The receptors come from a human donor with aplastic anemia. The conserved cysteine and the conserved F or W are not part of the CDR3 here.

J | V | CDR3
TRBJ1-1 | TRBV11-1 | ASSLRRGTGNTEAF
TRBJ2-7 | TRBV24-1 | ASSQERRSSYGQY
TRBJ1-1 | TRBV20-1 | SAIRGTVTEAF
TRBJ2-7 | TRBV20-1 | SARGGLAGTGYEQY
TRBJ2-1 | TRBV2 | ASSEARVGEQF
TRBJ1-5 | TRBV11-2 | ASSARGSDNQPQH
TRBJ2-5 | TRBV7-9 | ASSLVGPGGETQY
TRBJ1-1 | TRBV2 | ASSPGGAENTEAF
TRBJ1-1 | TRBV7-8 | ASSQTGNTEAF
TRBJ2-5 | TRBV7-9 | ASNRGGQETQY
TRBJ1-2 | TRBV6-1 | ASSDRGTYGYT
TRBJ1-4 | TRBV7-9 | ASSERQGEEKLF
TRBJ2-5 | TRBV30 | AWRPVWGTMETQY
TRBJ2-7 | TRBV20-1 | SAGVGPAAYEQY
TRBJ1-2 | TRBV6-1 | ASSLTLDSYGYT
TRBJ2-1 | TRBV5-1 | ASSLPGTSGDEQF
TRBJ1-1 | TRBV7-3 | ASSLGSGTEAF
TRBJ2-2 | TRBV2 | GLAGWNTGELF
TRBJ2-5 | TRBV24-1 | ATSTHDSDQETQY
TRBJ2-7 | TRBV20-1 | SAKIWEGLAGGGEQY
TRBJ2-1 | TRBV7-9 | ASSPRLAGGRMNEQF
TRBJ1-5 | TRBV2 | ASSLEDSPWPQH
TRBJ2-7 | TRBV7-2 | ASSLRGTYEQY
TRBJ1-4 | TRBV2 | ASSATRDGEKLF
TRBJ1-2 | TRBV10-3 | AISVEGGYGYT
TRBJ2-1 | TRBV15 | ATSREISSNEQF
TRBJ2-1 | TRBV9 | ASSVYDNEQF
TRBJ1-3 | TRBV4-1 | ASSQDRSSGNTIY
TRBJ1-1 | TRBV10-3 | AISDSKETF
TRBJ2-5 | TRBV9 | ASLDRVQETQY
TRBJ1-2 | TRBV20-1 | SASLQGLGTNYGYT
TRBJ1-2 | TRBV7-2 | ASSSSLGYT
TRBJ2-3 | TRBV12-3/TRBV12-4 | ASSTGLLGDTQY
TRBJ1-2 | TRBV11-2 | ASSPGLGQDAQLYYGYT
TRBJ2-3 | TRBV5-1 | ASSSALWAGGGHTDTQY
TRBJ2-7 | TRBV2 | ASSEWDSNSYEQY
TRBJ2-7 | TRBV7-3 | ASSLGLAEPYEQY
TRBJ2-1 | TRBV11-2 | ASSLGGGTYNEQF
TRBJ2-1 | TRBV29-1 | SCNRGTGNEQF
TRBJ1-2 | TRBV2 | ASGDRGSLIYGYT
TRBJ1-5 | TRBV19 | ASKPWTGGSINQPQH
TRBJ2-1 | TRBV29-1 | SAVKTNPSGGSNEQF
TRBJ2-7 | TRBV6-1 | ASSEGGGPGGEQY
TRBJ1-2 | TRBV25-1 | ASSAPPGQSLADGYT
TRBJ2-1 | TRBV20-1 | SATTGGNEQF
TRBJ1-2 | TRBV5-6 | ASSLVRDGYT